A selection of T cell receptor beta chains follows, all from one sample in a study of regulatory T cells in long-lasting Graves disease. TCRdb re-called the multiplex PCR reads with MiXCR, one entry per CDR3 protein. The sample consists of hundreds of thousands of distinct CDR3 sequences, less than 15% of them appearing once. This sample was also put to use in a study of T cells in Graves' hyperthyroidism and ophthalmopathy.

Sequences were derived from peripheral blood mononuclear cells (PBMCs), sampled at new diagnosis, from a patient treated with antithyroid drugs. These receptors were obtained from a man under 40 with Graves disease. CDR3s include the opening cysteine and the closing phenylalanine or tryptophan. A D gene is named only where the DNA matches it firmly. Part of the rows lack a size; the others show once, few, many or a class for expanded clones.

TGTGCCAGCAGTTATGGGACTAGCGACTACGAGCAGTACTTC	CASSYGTSDYEQYF	few	TRBD2	TRBJ2-7	TRBV12-3/TRBV12-4
TGTGCCAGCAGACGGACTCCTAACACCGGGGAGCTGTTTTTT	CASRRTPNTGELFF	many	.	TRBJ2-2	TRBV11-2
TGCAGCGTCGAGCGGGAGACCCAGTACTTC	CSVERETQYF	many	.	TRBJ2-5	TRBV29-1
TGTGCCAGCAGCTTAATCGGCGGGGTTGGGTCCTACAATGAGCAGTTCTTC	CASSLIGGVGSYNEQFF	many	.	TRBJ2-1	TRBV7-3
TGCAGTGCTAGAATATGGACTAGCGGGATAGCGCAGTTCTTC	CSARIWTSGIAQFF	many	TRBD2	TRBJ2-1	TRBV20-1
TGTGCCACCAGCAGAACAGGGGAGGACCAGCCCCAGCATTTT	CATSRTGEDQPQHF	few	TRBD1	TRBJ1-5	TRBV15
TGTGCCAGTAGTATAGATCTAGCTACCTACAATGAGCAGTTCTTC	CASSIDLATYNEQFF	.	.	TRBJ2-1	TRBV19
TGCAGCGTTGAAGATCCGAGGGGCGACGAGCAGTACTTC	CSVEDPRGDEQYF	many	.	TRBJ2-7	TRBV29-1
TGTGCCAGCCGGGACAGCCAAGAGACCCAGTACTTC	CASRDSQETQYF	many	TRBD1	TRBJ2-5	TRBV2
TGCGCCAGCAGCCAAGACCTCGGCCGTAGAGAGACCCAGTACTTC	CASSQDLGRRETQYF	few	.	TRBJ2-5	TRBV4-1
TGTGCCAGCAGCTTCAGACAGGGGGTAATGAACACTGAAGCTTTCTTT	CASSFRQGVMNTEAFF	many	TRBD1	TRBJ1-1	TRBV7-9
TGTGCCAGCAGTTTAAGGGCAGGGTCGAACACTGAAGCTTTCTTT	CASSLRAGSNTEAFF	many	.	TRBJ1-1	TRBV27
TGTGCCAGCAGCCAAGTAGGTAACTACGGCGTGCAGTACTTC	CASSQVGNYGVQYF	few	.	TRBJ2-7	TRBV3-1
TGCAGTGCTGGACAGGGGGCGTATTTAGATACGCAGTATTTT	CSAGQGAYLDTQYF	many	TRBD1	TRBJ2-3	TRBV20-1
TGTGCCAGTAGTACACGGGACTCGGAAGATGAGCAGTTCTTC	CASSTRDSEDEQFF	.	.	TRBJ2-1	TRBV19
TGTGCCAGCAGCCAGGGTCCCATCTACAATGAGCAGTTCTTC	CASSQGPIYNEQFF	.	.	TRBJ2-1	TRBV14
TGTGCCAGCAGAGACTCCACACGGGAAAAACTGTTTTTT	CASRDSTREKLFF	many	.	TRBJ1-4	TRBV2
TGTGCCAGCTCACCGCGAATAGCGGGAGTTGGCGATGAGCAGTTCTTC	CASSPRIAGVGDEQFF	.	TRBD2	TRBJ2-1	TRBV18
TGTGCCTGGTCCGAGACTAGCATTGGGGGGGAGCTGTTTTTT	CAWSETSIGGELFF	many	TRBD2	TRBJ2-2	TRBV30
TGTGCCAGCAGCACTACAGGGAGGGATCAGCCCCAGCATTTT	CASSTTGRDQPQHF	many	.	TRBJ1-5	TRBV9